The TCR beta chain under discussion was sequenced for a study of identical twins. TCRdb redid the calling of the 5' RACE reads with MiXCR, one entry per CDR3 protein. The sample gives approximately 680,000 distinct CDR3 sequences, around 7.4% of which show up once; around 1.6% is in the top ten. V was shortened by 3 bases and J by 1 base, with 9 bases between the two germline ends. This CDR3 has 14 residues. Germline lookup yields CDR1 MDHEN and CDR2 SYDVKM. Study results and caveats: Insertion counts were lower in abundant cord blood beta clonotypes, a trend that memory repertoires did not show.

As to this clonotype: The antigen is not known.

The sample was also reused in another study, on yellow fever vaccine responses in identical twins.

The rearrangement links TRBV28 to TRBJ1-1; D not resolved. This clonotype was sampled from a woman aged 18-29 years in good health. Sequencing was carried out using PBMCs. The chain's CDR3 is CASSFYPGNTEAFF. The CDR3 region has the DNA TGTGCCAGCAGTTTTTACCCAGGGAACACTGAAGCTTTCTTT. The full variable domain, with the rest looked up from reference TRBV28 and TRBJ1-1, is DVKVTQSSRYLVKRTGEKVFLECVQDMDHENMFWYRQDPGLGLRLIYFSYDVKMKEKGDIPEGYSVSREKKERFSLILESASTNQTSMYLCASSFYPGNTEAFFGQGTRLTVV.